Below are 9 T cell receptor beta chains sequenced from a single sample in a study of cytomegalovirus exposure and HLA in healthy donors. The PCR employed 60 Vbeta primers together with 13 Jbeta primers. Profiling relied on immunoSEQ multiplex PCR, and the TCRdb table lists in-frame clones only, not all of them. The top ten hold 0.38% of the sample, which has roughly 160,000 clones, around 82% seen once. The sequencing sample was made of PBMCs. The receptors were sampled from a boy aged 2 to 10 in good health and CMV-seronegative.

The rearrangement joins TRBV19 to TRBJ1-2; weak D call: TRBD1 (5 bases). Deletions cut 1 base from V and 2 bases from J, with 8 bases between. The CDR3 is 14 residues long. Germline CDR1 reads LNHDA; CDR2 reads SQIVND (reference sequence). The CDR3 DNA reads TGTGCCAGTAGTATAGCAGGGAAAAACTATGGCTACACCTTC. As protein: CASSIAGKNYGYTF.

This clone was counted a few times. This sequence joins TRBV6-1 and TRBJ1-5; no firm D call. Deletions cut 1 base from V and 6 bases from J, with 10 bases between. The V gene's germline CDR1 is MNHNS and CDR2 SASEGT. The CDR3 has 14 residues. The CDR3 here is CASSEVGSPQPQHF. The CDR3 DNA reads as TGTGCCAGCAGTGAAGTGGGCTCCCCTCAGCCCCAGCATTTT.

The chain combines TRBV5-4 with TRBJ2-3; 9 nucleotides agree with TRBD2. Germline assignment: CDR1 SGHNT and CDR2 YYREEE (reference sequence). This CDR3 contains 18 residues. With 4 bases clipped from V and 0 bases from J, the junction kept 12 bases outside the gene matches. CDR3 protein: CASSPSTSGDPSTDTQYF. The DNA of the CDR3 is TGTGCCAGCAGCCCGTCGACTAGCGGAGACCCTAGCACAGATACGCAGTATTTT. The whole variable domain, filled in from reference TRBV5-4 and TRBJ2-3, reads ETGVTQSPTHLIKTRGQQVTLRCSSQSGHNTVSWYQQALGQGPQFIFQYYREEENGRGNFPPRFSGLQFPNYSSELNVNALELDDSALYLCASSPSTSGDPSTDTQYFGPGTRLTVL.

The CDR3 sequence is CASSEQGGKNIQYF. The CDR3 DNA reads TGTGCCAGCAGTGAACAGGGTGGCAAAAACATTCAGTACTTC. The V and J genes are TRBV2 and TRBJ2-4, with TRBD1 as a possible D gene (5 bases). V lost 2 bases, J lost 3 bases, and 8 bases lay in between. This CDR3 comprises 14 residues. Per germline, CDR1 SNHLY and CDR2 FYNNEI.

The CDR3 coding sequence is TGCAGTGGGGCAGCTAATGAAAAACTGTTTTTT. Its translation is CSGAANEKLFF. This sequence joins TRBV20-1 and TRBJ1-4; D is undetermined. The germline V gene encodes CDR1 DFQATT and CDR2 SNEGSKA (reference sequence). The CDR3 runs to 11 residues. V was pared by 7 bases and J by 3 bases, with 6 bases between.

The sample holds one count of this clone. V and J are TRBV19 and TRBJ2-5; 12 bases map to TRBD2. The CDR3 spans 16 residues. Trimming took 3 bases from V and 1 from J; bases not matched to a gene: 3. Germline V gene data show CDR1 as LNHDA and CDR2 as SQIVND (reference sequence). The CDR3: CASSMTSGRFQETQYF. The CDR3 DNA reads as TGTGCCAGTAGTATGACTAGCGGGAGATTCCAAGAGACCCAGTACTTC.

The rearrangement joins TRBV6-6 to TRBJ2-1, with D uncertain. Trimming removed 2 bases from V and 0 bases from J, with 5 bases in between. Germline V gives CDR1 MNHNY, CDR2 SVGAGI (reference sequence). The CDR3 covers 14 residues. The CDR3 spells CASSYVSSYNEQFF. In DNA form, the CDR3 reads TGTGCCAGCAGTTACGTGAGCTCCTACAATGAGCAGTTCTTC.

The J gene is TRBJ2-5, the V gene TRBV30, with D tentatively TRBD1 (5 bases). The better agreement between TRBJ2-7 and the DNA end casts doubt on the J call. The CDR3 is made up of 14 amino acids. The germline gives CDR1 GTSNPN, CDR2 SVGIG (reference sequence). CDR3 in amino acids: CAWSVLGLSYEQYF. The CDR3 DNA follows: TGTGCCTGGAGTGTACTGGGGCTGTCCTACGAGCAGTACTTC.

The chain links TRBV7-9 to TRBJ2-1; 11 bases map to TRBD2. Germline trimming cut 5 bases from V and 2 bases from J; bases unmatched to any gene: 8. CDR1 SEHNR and CDR2 FQNEAQ come from the germline V gene (reference sequence). CDR3 length: 17 amino acids. CDR3 sequence reads: CASSLTSSGRAYNEQFF. The CDR3 DNA follows: TGTGCCAGCAGCCTAACGAGTAGCGGGAGGGCCTACAATGAGCAGTTCTTC.